Each of the 7 T cell receptor beta chains below was sequenced from the same sample in a study of blood T cells in healthy people across ages. The use of a sample-barcoded 5' primer and a J-beta primer mix characterized a second PCR of about 7 to 12 cycles. TCRdb fed the 5' RACE reads into MiXCR, producing one record per CDR3 protein. The sample lists about 750,000 distinct CDR3 sequences; roughly 50% were seen once. The sequencing sample was made of blood. The receptor set was obtained from an elderly man in good health.

This chain joins TRBV12-3 or TRBV12-4 and TRBJ1-5; maybe TRBD1 (5 bases). The CDR3 runs 15 residues. Trimming removed 9 bases at V and 3 bases at J, with 18 bases between. The CDR3 spells CASQISGSNNQPQHF. In nucleotides, the CDR3 is TGTGCCAGTCAAATTTCAGGGTCGAACAATCAGCCCCAGCATTTT.

This clonotype came up many times. The chain uses TRBV29-1 and TRBJ1-2; D remains ambiguous. CDR3 length: 11 residues. From germline, CDR1 is SQVTM and CDR2 ANQGSEA. V dropped 6 bases and J dropped 4 bases, with 9 bases sitting between them. The CDR3: CSVGEVYGYTF. DNA of the CDR3: TGCAGCGTCGGGGAGGTCTATGGCTACACCTTC.

This clonotype has just a few counts. The rearrangement links TRBV20-1 to TRBJ1-2, with D possibly TRBD1 on 5 matching bases. This CDR3 is 14 amino acids long. V lost 4 bases to trimming and J lost 4 bases, with 16 bases between them. CDR1 and CDR2 from the germline V gene are DFQATT and SNEGSKA (reference sequence). The CDR3: CSATSGGTGYGYTF. CDR3 sequence (DNA): TGCAGTGCTACGTCCGGAGGGACGGGCTATGGCTACACCTTC.

The chain couples TRBV27 to TRBJ2-7; the match to TRBD2 covers 12 bases. J gave up 5 bases and V 2 bases, and 10 bases lay outside the gene matches. The CDR3 has 17 residues. Germline CDR1 MNHEY, CDR2 SMNVEV (reference sequence). The CDR3 reads CASSLIASGRGGDEQYF. The CDR3 coding sequence is TGTGCCAGCAGTTTAATAGCTAGCGGGAGGGGAGGAGACGAGCAGTACTTC.

The V call is TRBV28, the J call TRBJ2-7; D gene ambiguous. The ends were cut back, 2 bases at V and 4 bases at J, with 12 bases in the middle. The CDR3 has 14 amino acids. The germline CDR1 and CDR2 sequences are MDHEN and SYDVKM. The CDR3 loop reads CASSLTPGQYEQYF. CDR3 bases: TGTGCCAGCAGTTTAACCCCCGGGCAGTACGAGCAGTACTTC.

In its sample, this clonotype was seen once. The rearrangement uses TRBV12-3 or TRBV12-4 and TRBJ1-5, with 9 bases identical to TRBD1. J lost 1 base, V lost 6 bases, and 10 bases had no gene match. This CDR3 is 17 amino acids long. CDR3 in amino acids: CASSQGTGRNSNQPQHF. The CDR3 nucleotides read TGTGCCAGCAGCCAAGGGACAGGGAGGAACAGCAATCAGCCCCAGCATTTT.

This clonotype was observed a handful of times. This chain connects TRBV29-1 to TRBJ2-7, with 7 bases fitting TRBD2. Germline lookup yields CDR1 SQVTM and CDR2 ANQGSEA. Losses at the gene ends were 1 base for V and 0 bases for J; bases not matched to a gene: 12. CDR3 size: 17 residues. CDR3 coding DNA: TGCAGCGTTGAAGGGACTAGATCGGGTAGAGCCTCCTACGAGCAGTACTTC. The encoded protein is CSVEGTRSGRASYEQYF.